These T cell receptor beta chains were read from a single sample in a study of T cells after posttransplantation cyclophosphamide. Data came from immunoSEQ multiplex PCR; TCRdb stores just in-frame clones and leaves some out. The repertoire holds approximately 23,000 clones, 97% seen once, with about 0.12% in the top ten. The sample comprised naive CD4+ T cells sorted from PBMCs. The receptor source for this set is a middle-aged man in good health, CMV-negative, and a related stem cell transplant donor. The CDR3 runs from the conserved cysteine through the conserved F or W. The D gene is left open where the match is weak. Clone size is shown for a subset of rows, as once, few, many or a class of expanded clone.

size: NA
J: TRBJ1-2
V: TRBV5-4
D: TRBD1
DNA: TGTGCCAGCAGCTGGGGGACAGGGGGGAACTATGGCTACACCTTC
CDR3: CASSWGTGGNYGYTF

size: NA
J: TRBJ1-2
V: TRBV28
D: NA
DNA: TGTGCCAGCACCTGGCGGACACATGGCTACACCTTC
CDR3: CASTWRTHGYTF

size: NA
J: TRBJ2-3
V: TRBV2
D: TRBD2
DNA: TGTGCCAGCAGCTCAGGACTAGCGGGGGGGCCGGAAGATACGCAGTATTTT
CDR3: CASSSGLAGGPEDTQYF

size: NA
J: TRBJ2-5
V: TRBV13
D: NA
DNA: TGTGCCAGCAGCTTATTATCCCAAGAGACCCAGTACTTC
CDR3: CASSLLSQETQYF

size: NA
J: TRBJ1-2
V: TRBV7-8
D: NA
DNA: TGTGCCAGCAGCTTATCCCCAGACAGCGGCTACACCTTC
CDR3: CASSLSPDSGYTF

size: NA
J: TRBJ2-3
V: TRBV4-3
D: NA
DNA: TGCGCCAGCAGCCAAGAGAGGCCCGCGGCGGGCGGAGATACGCAGTATTTT
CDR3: CASSQERPAAGGDTQYF

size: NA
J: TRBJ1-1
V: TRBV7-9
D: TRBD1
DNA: TGTGCCAGCAGCTTAGGTACCGGGACAGGGAACACTGAAGCTTTCTTT
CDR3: CASSLGTGTGNTEAFF

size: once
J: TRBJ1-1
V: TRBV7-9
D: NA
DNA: TGTGCCAGCAGCCCCTCGACAGTAGCGAACACTGAAGCTTTCTTT
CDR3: CASSPSTVANTEAFF

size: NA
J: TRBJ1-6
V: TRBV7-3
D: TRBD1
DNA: TGTGCCAGCAGCAAACAGGGGGGCGGTTCCCCCCTCCACTTT
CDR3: CASSKQGGGSPLHF

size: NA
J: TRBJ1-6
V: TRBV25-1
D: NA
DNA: TGTGCCAGCAGTGAAGCCGGTTCCTATAATTCACCCCTCCACTTT
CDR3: CASSEAGSYNSPLHF

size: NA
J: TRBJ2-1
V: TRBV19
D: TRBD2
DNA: TGTGCCAGTATTAAGACTAGCGGGGGGGCCCTAGGTGAGCAGTTCTTC
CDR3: CASIKTSGGALGEQFF

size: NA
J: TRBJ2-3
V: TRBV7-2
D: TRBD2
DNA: TGTGCCAGCAGCTTAGGGTGGCTAGCGGGAGGCTACCCTAGGTATTTT
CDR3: CASSLGWLAGGYPRYF

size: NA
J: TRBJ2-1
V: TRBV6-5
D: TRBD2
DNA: TGTGCCAGCAGTGGGACTAGCGGGAATTACAATGAGCAGTTCTTC
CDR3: CASSGTSGNYNEQFF

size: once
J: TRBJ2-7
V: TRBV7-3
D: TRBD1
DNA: TGTGCCAGCAGCTTCCAAGGGACAGGCTCCTACGAGCAGTACTTC
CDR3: CASSFQGTGSYEQYF

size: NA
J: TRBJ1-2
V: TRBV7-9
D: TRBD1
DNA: TGTGCCAGCAGCCCGGGACAGGGAGGCTATGGCTACACCTTC
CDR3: CASSPGQGGYGYTF

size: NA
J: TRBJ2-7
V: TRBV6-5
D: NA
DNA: TGTGCCAGCACTCCCCCAGGGGGACTCTACGAGCAGTACTTC
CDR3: CASTPPGGLYEQYF

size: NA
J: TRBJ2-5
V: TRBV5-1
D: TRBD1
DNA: TGCGCCAGCAGCTCTAGACAGGGGGCGAGTGTGACCCAGTACTTC
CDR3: CASSSRQGASVTQYF

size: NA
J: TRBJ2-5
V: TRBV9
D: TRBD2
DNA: TGTGCCAGCAGCGTATCCGGTGTAGCGGGGGGGCTCCGAGAGACCCAGTACTTC
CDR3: CASSVSGVAGGLRETQYF

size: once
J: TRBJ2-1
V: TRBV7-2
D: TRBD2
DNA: TGTGCCAGCAGCTTAGGCGGGGGTCACTCCTACAATGAGCAGTTCTTC
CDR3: CASSLGGGHSYNEQFF

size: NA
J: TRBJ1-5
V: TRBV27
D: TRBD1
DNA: TGTGCCAGCAGTTTCCACAGGGGGCTTGGTGATCAGCCCCAGCATTTT
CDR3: CASSFHRGLGDQPQHF

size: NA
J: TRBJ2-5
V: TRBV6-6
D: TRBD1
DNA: TGTGCCAGCAGTTCAGGACAGGGGAAGGAGACCCAGTACTTC
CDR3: CASSSGQGKETQYF

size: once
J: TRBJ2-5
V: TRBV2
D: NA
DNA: TGTGCCAGCAGCCCAACCTATCGAGAATCATGGGAGCAGTACTTC
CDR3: CASSPTYRESWEQYF

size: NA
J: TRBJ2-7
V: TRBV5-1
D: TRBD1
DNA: TGCGCCAGCAGCTTCGGACAGGGGGCCTCCTACGAGCAGTACTTC
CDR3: CASSFGQGASYEQYF

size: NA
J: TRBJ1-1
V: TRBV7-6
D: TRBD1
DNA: TGTGCCAGCAGCTTGGGACAGGGCAACACTGAAGCTTTCTTT
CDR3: CASSLGQGNTEAFF

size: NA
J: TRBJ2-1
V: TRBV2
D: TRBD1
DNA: TGTGCCAGCAAGGAGAGGGTGGGGCAGGGGGTCTCCTACAATGAGCAGTTCTTC
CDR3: CASKERVGQGVSYNEQFF

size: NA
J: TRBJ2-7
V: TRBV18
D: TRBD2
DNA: TGTGCCAGCTCACCATCGGGAGGGCGCGAGCAGTACTTC
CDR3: CASSPSGGREQYF

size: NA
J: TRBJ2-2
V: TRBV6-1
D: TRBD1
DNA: TGTGCCAGCAGAAAGACAGGGGGCGGGGAGCTGTTTTTT
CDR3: CASRKTGGGELFF

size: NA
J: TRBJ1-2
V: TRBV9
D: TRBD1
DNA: TGTGCCAGCAGCGTATCGAGACAGGGCGGAAACTATGGCTACACCTTC
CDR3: CASSVSRQGGNYGYTF

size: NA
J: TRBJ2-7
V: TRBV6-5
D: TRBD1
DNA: TGTGCCAGCAGTTTCCGACAGGGCGGCTACGAGCAGTACTTC
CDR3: CASSFRQGGYEQYF

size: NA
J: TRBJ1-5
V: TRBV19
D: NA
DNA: TGTGCCAGTAGTATAGATAGGGGCAGGATTGGCAATCAGCCCCAGCATTTT
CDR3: CASSIDRGRIGNQPQHF

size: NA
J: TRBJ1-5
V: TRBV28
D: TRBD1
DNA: TGTGCCACCACCCGATTCGGACAGGGGGCGTTTGGCAATCAGCCCCAGCATTTT
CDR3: CATTRFGQGAFGNQPQHF

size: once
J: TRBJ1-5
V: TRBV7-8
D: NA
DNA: TGTGCCAGCAGCCAGACAAGGTGGGGCAATCAGCCCCAGCATTTT
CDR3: CASSQTRWGNQPQHF

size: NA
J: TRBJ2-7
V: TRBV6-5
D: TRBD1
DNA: TGTGCCAGTCGGACAGGGGATTTTTACGAGCAGTACTTC
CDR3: CASRTGDFYEQYF